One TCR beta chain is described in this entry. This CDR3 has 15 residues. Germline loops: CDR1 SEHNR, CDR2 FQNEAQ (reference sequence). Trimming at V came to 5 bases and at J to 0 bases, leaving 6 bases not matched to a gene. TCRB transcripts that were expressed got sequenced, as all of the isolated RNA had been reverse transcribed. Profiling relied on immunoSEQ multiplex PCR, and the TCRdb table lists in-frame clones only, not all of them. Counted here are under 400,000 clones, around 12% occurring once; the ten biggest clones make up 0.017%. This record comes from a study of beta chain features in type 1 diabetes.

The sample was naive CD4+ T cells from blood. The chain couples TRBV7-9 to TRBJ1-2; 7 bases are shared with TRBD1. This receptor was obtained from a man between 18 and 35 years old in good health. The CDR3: CASSPKGTANYGYTF. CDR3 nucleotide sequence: TGTGCCAGCAGCCCAAAAGGGACAGCTAACTATGGCTACACCTTC.